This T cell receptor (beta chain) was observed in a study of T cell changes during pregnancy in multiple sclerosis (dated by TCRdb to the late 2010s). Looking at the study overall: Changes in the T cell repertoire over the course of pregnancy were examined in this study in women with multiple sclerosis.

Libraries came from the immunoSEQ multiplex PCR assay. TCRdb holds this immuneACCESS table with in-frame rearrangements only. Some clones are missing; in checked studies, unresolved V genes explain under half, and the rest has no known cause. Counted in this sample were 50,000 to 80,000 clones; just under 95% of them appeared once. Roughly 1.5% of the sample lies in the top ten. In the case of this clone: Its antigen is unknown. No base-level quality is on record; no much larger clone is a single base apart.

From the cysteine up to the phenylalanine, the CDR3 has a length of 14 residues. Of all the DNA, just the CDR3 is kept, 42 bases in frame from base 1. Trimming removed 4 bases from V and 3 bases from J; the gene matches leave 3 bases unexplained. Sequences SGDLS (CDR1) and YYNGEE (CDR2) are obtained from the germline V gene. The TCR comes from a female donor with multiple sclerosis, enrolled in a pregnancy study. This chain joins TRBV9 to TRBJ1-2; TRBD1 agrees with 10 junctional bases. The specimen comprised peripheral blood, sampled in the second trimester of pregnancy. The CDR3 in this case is CASSTGTGDYGYTF. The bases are TGTGCCAGCAGCACCGGGACAGGGGACTATGGCTACACCTTC.